These T cell receptor beta chains were read from a single sample in a study of shared clonotypes between healthy human individuals. The protocol was immunoSEQ multiplex PCR, while the TCRdb copy is restricted to in-frame clones and leaves out a portion. The sample lists approximately 2,200,000 clones; around 93% were seen once. The sequenced sample was naive CD8+ T cells from PBMCs. Receptor source: a man younger than 30 in good health. Some clones in this sample may be carry-over from other donors' samples. Each CDR3 is given with its conserved first and last residue. A D gene is named only where the DNA matches it firmly. Clone size, where shown, is once, few, many, or a class for clones that have expanded.

. | TRBJ1-1 | . | TRBV6-5 | TGTGCCAGCAGTTACTCGGGCACAAACACTGAAGCTTTCTTT | CASSYSGTNTEAFF
. | TRBJ1-1 | TRBD1 | TRBV4-1 | TGCGCCAGCAGCCAGTCCGACAGGGGGAACACTGAAGCTTTCTTT | CASSQSDRGNTEAFF
. | TRBJ2-1 | . | TRBV27 | TGTGCCAGCAGTTTATCTCCCGGGGGATCCAATGAGCAGTTCTTC | CASSLSPGGSNEQFF
. | TRBJ2-1 | TRBD2 | TRBV11-2 | TGTGCCAGCAGCTTGACTAGCGGGAGGGGCGATGAGCAGTTCTTC | CASSLTSGRGDEQFF
. | TRBJ2-5 | TRBD2 | TRBV6-8 | TGTGCCAGCAGCCATAACTGGCGGGAGCCCTCTCAAGAGACCCAGTACTTC | CASSHNWREPSQETQYF
. | TRBJ1-1 | TRBD1 | TRBV27 | TGTGCCAGCCGTCGGTGGGGACAGCTACTAATGAACACTGAAGCTTTCTTT | CASRRWGQLLMNTEAFF
. | TRBJ1-2 | . | TRBV9 | TGTGCCAGCAGCCACATTAGGGGTGGCTACACCTTC | CASSHIRGGYTF
. | TRBJ2-7 | . | TRBV18 | TGTGCCAGCTCACCACCGACGGGCGAGCAGTACTTC | CASSPPTGEQYF
. | TRBJ2-7 | TRBD2 | TRBV4-2 | TGTGCCAGCAGCCAAGAGGGAGCTAGCGGCTCCTACGAGCAGTACTTC | CASSQEGASGSYEQYF
. | TRBJ1-2 | TRBD1 | TRBV5-8 | TGTGCCAGCAGCCCCCGGGACAGTAACTATGGCTACACCTTC | CASSPRDSNYGYTF
. | TRBJ2-7 | . | TRBV6-5 | TGTGCCAGCAGTTACTATGGTGTGGGTGTAAGGTACGAGCAGTACTTC | CASSYYGVGVRYEQYF
. | TRBJ1-1 | TRBD1 | TRBV7-2 | TGTGCCAGCAGCTTAGGTAGGGGACAGGGAAACACTGAAGCTTTCTTT | CASSLGRGQGNTEAFF
few | TRBJ1-2 | TRBD1 | TRBV27 | TGTGCCACCTCGGGACAGCCTAACTATGGCTACACCTTC | CATSGQPNYGYTF
few | TRBJ1-5 | . | TRBV4-2 | TGTGCCAGCAGCCAAGACAGGGCCCAGCCCCAGCATTTT | CASSQDRAQPQHF
few | TRBJ1-5 | . | TRBV9 | TGTGCCAGCAGCGTAGCCGGGGATCAGCCCCAGCATTTT | CASSVAGDQPQHF
. | TRBJ1-1 | . | TRBV30 | TGTGCCTGGAGTGTAGCGGGAGGGGTAGGATGGATGAACACTGAAGCTTTCTTT | CAWSVAGGVGWMNTEAFF
. | TRBJ2-2 | TRBD2 | TRBV15 | TGTGCCACCAGCCTCAGGGCGGGACGGACTAGCGAGGGAATAGAGAACACCGGGGAGCTGTTTTTT | CATSLRAGRTSEGIENTGELFF
. | TRBJ1-5 | TRBD1 | TRBV25-1 | TGTGCCAGCAGTGATGCCGACAGGGATCAGCCCCAGCATTTT | CASSDADRDQPQHF
. | TRBJ1-2 | . | TRBV7-9 | TGTGCCAGCAGCAATCTCCAGCGGGGGGTCGGCTATGGCTACACCTTC | CASSNLQRGVGYGYTF
. | TRBJ1-4 | TRBD1 | TRBV28 | TGTGCCAGCAGTCCCAGGACAGGGTTGAATGAAAAACTGTTTTTT | CASSPRTGLNEKLFF
. | TRBJ1-1 | . | TRBV7-9 | TGCAGGATTGGACAGCACACTGAAGCTTTCTTT | CRIGQHTEAFF
few | TRBJ1-4 | . | TRBV4-2 | TGTGCCAGCAGCCGGGGGGTGGAGGGAATGAATGAAAAACTGTTTTTT | CASSRGVEGMNEKLFF
. | TRBJ2-7 | TRBD2 | TRBV6-1 | TGTGCCAGCAGTCCCTTTGTGAGGGGAGGGATCGAGCAGTACTTC | CASSPFVRGGIEQYF
. | TRBJ2-5 | TRBD2 | TRBV7-7 | TGTGCCAGCAGTGCGGGAGGGCCGGAGACCCAGTACTTC | CASSAGGPETQYF
. | TRBJ2-1 | TRBD2 | TRBV9 | TGTGCCAGCAGCCCTAGCGGAACCAATGAGCAGTTCTTC | CASSPSGTNEQFF
. | TRBJ2-7 | . | TRBV9 | TGTGCCAGCAGTGCCGACAGGTCCAACGAGCAGTACTTC | CASSADRSNEQYF
. | TRBJ1-1 | TRBD1 | TRBV7-6 | TGTGCCAGCAGCTCTACACCTCGGACAGGGAAGAACACTGAAGCTTTCTTT | CASSSTPRTGKNTEAFF
. | TRBJ1-1 | . | TRBV27 | TGTGCCAGCAGTTTATTTCATGTCGGGGAGGGGAACACTGAAGCTTTCTTT | CASSLFHVGEGNTEAFF
. | TRBJ2-7 | TRBD1 | TRBV5-1 | TGCGCCAGCAGAGGACAGGGGGCATGGCTAGCGACCGAATACGAGCAGTACTTC | CASRGQGAWLATEYEQYF
once | TRBJ1-2 | . | TRBV9 | TGTGCCAGCAGCGTAGTGGGCAGGATGGAATCAGGTGGCTACACCTTC | CASSVVGRMESGGYTF
. | TRBJ2-1 | TRBD2 | TRBV7-2 | TGTGCCAGCAGCTTAAGAGTAGCGGGAGGGAGTGAGCAGTTCTTC | CASSLRVAGGSEQFF